Each of the 30 T cell receptor beta chains below was sequenced from the same sample in a study of blood T cell repertoires in COVID-19. Produced via immunoSEQ multiplex PCR; TCRdb's table is partial and in-frame only. The sample lists about 160,000 clones, approximately 80% occurring once. Sequenced: peripheral blood. The receptor set was obtained from a man in his sixties with acute or convalescent COVID-19.

The chain uses TRBV5-1 and TRBJ1-6; TRBD1 matches at 8 bases. This CDR3 comprises 15 residues. Trimming at V came to 4 bases and at J to 5 bases, leaving 5 bases not matched to a gene. The germline gives CDR1 SGHRS, CDR2 YFSETQ. CDR3 sequence reads: CASSEDRVDNSPLHF. The CDR3 region has the DNA TGCGCCAGCAGCGAGGACAGGGTCGATAATTCACCCCTCCACTTT.

This clone was seen only a few times. The chain joins TRBV10-3 to TRBJ1-1; TRBD1 might be the D (6 bases). CDR3 length: 14 residues. Germline CDR1 and CDR2: ENHRY and SYGVKD. Trimming left V 0 bases short and J 10 bases short, with 15 bases between. CDR3 DNA sequence: TGTGCCATCAGTGAGTCGCTAGGGAGGGGGAGAGCTTTCTTT. The encoded protein is CAISESLGRGRAFF.

This clone appeared a single time. The chain recombines TRBV28 with TRBJ1-2; D ambiguous. Per germline, CDR1 MDHEN and CDR2 SYDVKM. The CDR3 covers 12 residues. The ends were cut back, 3 bases at V and 4 bases at J, with 6 bases in the middle. For the CDR3, the DNA is TGTGCCAGCAGTTTTGAGAGCTATGGCTACACCTTC. Translating it yields CASSFESYGYTF.

On this clone itself: This same CDR3 is encoded by further DNA sequences in the sample. This chain links TRBV4-2 with TRBJ2-7; tentatively, D is TRBD1 (5 bases). The germline V gene encodes CDR1 LGHNA and CDR2 YNFKEQ. The CDR3 is made up of 12 amino acids. V was pared by 3 bases and J by 4 bases, with 7 bases between. CDR3 loop: CASSQAGYEQYF. The CDR3 region has the DNA TGTGCCAGCAGCCAGGCAGGGTACGAGCAGTACTTC.

The V gene is TRBV27, the J gene TRBJ2-1, with 8 bases that match TRBD1. Germline V gene lookup returns CDR1 MNHEY and CDR2 SMNVEV (reference sequence). The CDR3 totals 15 residues. After removal of 4 bases from V and 6 bases from J, the junction contained 8 bases not matched to a gene. CDR3 region: CASSCRDRSFNEQFF. In DNA, the CDR3 is TGTGCCAGCAGTTGCCGGGACAGGAGCTTCAATGAGCAGTTCTTC.

This clone came up a few times. The chain recombines TRBV5-6 with TRBJ1-2, with D hard to call. Trimming shortened V by 0 bases and J by 8 bases, and 17 bases separated the two germline ends. The CDR3 loop spans 15 amino acids. Germline lookup yields CDR1 SGHDT and CDR2 YYEEEE. CDR3 coding DNA: TGTGCCAGCAGCTTGGCCCCCCCGGGAGATTGGGGCTACACCTTC. This codes for CASSLAPPGDWGYTF.

V gene TRBV6-5 combines with J gene TRBJ2-2, with D possibly being TRBD2 (5 bases). CDR1 is MNHEY, CDR2 SVGAGI, per germline. The V end was cut by 8 bases, the J end by 7 bases, with 14 bases between. This CDR3 comprises 13 residues. CDR3: CASGRGEIGELFF. The DNA for the CDR3 is TGTGCCAGCGGGCGTGGGGAGATCGGGGAGCTGTTTTTT.

J is TRBJ2-2 and V is TRBV9, with D maybe TRBD1 (6 bases). Germline-derived CDR1 and CDR2 are SGDLS and YYNGEE. The CDR3 totals 15 residues. Trimming left V 5 bases short and J 0 bases short, with 11 bases between. The CDR3: CASRQGTTNTGELFF. CDR3 nucleotides: TGTGCCAGCAGGCAGGGGACAACGAACACCGGGGAGCTGTTTTTT.

This chain connects TRBV11-2 to TRBJ1-5; 9 bases agree with TRBD1. Germline V gene lookup returns CDR1 SGHAT and CDR2 FQNNGV. Trimming cost V 4 bases and J 6 bases; bases outside gene matches: 4. The CDR3 length is 14 residues. As DNA, the CDR3 is TGTGCCAGCAGCTCCGGGACAGGGCTTCAGCCCCAGCATTTT. This translates into CASSSGTGLQPQHF.

The J gene is TRBJ2-7, the V gene TRBV16; no reliable D call. Trimming left V 1 base short and J 3 bases short, with 7 bases between. This CDR3 contains 13 residues. Per the germline V gene, CDR1 is KGHSY and CDR2 is FQNENV. The CDR3 coding sequence is TGTGCCAGCAGCCAATTCCGGGTCTACGAGCAGTACTTC. Protein product: CASSQFRVYEQYF.

The count of this clone is one. The chain is built from TRBV5-4 and TRBJ2-5; 9 nucleotides match TRBD2. The J segment lost 5 bases and the V segment lost 1 base, leaving 9 bases of the junction unmatched. Germline CDR1 is SGHNT and CDR2 is YYREEE (reference sequence). The length of the CDR3 is 16 residues. The CDR3 here is CASSLKRGDTGETQYF. The CDR3 nucleotides are TGTGCCAGCAGCTTGAAGCGGGGGGACACGGGGGAGACCCAGTACTTC.

A note on this clone: The sample carries other DNA sequences with the same CDR3. The chain combines TRBV10-3 with TRBJ2-7; maybe TRBD1 (5 bases). Trimming took off 3 bases at V and 2 bases at J, with 5 bases between the two ends. The length of the CDR3 is 12 residues. Germline CDR1 is ENHRY and CDR2 is SYGVKD. CDR3 residues: CAISEQAYEQYF. The CDR3 nucleotides read TGTGCCATCAGTGAACAGGCCTACGAGCAGTACTTC.

This sequence joins TRBV5-4 and TRBJ2-5; 8 bases are a match to TRBD1. Looked up from germline, CDR1 is SGHNT and CDR2 is YYREEE (reference sequence). This CDR3 region has 15 residues. The junction had 6 bases not matched to a gene; V was cut back by 1 base and J by 4 bases. The CDR3 DNA reads TGTGCCAGCAGCTTGATGGGACAGGCACGAGAGACCCAGTACTTC. It codes for CASSLMGQARETQYF.

This sequence joins TRBV9 and TRBJ2-6, with a weak D call TRBD1 (6 bases). This CDR3 is built from 19 residues. Trimming shortened V by 4 bases and J by 0 bases, and 20 bases separated the two germline ends. Germline V lookup: CDR1 SGDLS, CDR2 YYNGEE. The CDR3 coding sequence is TGTGCCAGCAGCCCCAGGGACATACAATATGTCTCTGGGGCCAACGTCCTGACTTTC. Protein sequence: CASSPRDIQYVSGANVLTF.

The chain joins TRBV3-1 (or the pseudogene TRBV3-2) to TRBJ2-2, with D maybe TRBD1 (6 bases). Per the germline V gene, CDR1 is LGHDT and CDR2 is YNNKEL (reference sequence). Between the trimmed V and J ends, which lost 6 bases and 4 bases, there was a span of 12 bases. The CDR3 has 14 amino acids. CDR3: CASRQGRITGELFF. DNA of the CDR3: TGTGCCAGCAGGCAGGGGCGGATCACCGGGGAGCTGTTTTTT.

This chain uses TRBV9 with TRBJ1-1, with 8 bases matching TRBD1. Germline loops: CDR1 SGDLS, CDR2 YYNGEE. V lost 4 bases, J lost 3 bases, and 8 bases stayed unmatched. The CDR3 has 15 residues. In DNA form, the CDR3 reads TGTGCCAGCAGCCCTCAACAGGGGGTGTACACTGAAGCTTTCTTT. It encodes CASSPQQGVYTEAFF.

The CDR3 DNA is TGTGCCAGTAGTATAGGAGGACAGGTTGATGAAAAACTGTTTTTT. Translation: CASSIGGQVDEKLFF. The genes are TRBV19 and TRBJ1-4; 7 nucleotides match TRBD1. CDR1 and CDR2 from the germline V gene are LNHDA and SQIVND (reference sequence). The trim removed 1 base at V and 6 bases at J, leaving 5 bases unmatched. The CDR3 is 15 amino acids. Full variable domain (missing parts from reference TRBV19 and TRBJ1-4): DGGITQSPKYLFRKEGQNVTLSCEQNLNHDAMYWYRQDPGQGLRLIYYSQIVNDFQKGDIAEGYSVSREKKESFPLTVTSAQKNPTAFYLCASSIGGQVDEKLFFGSGTQLSVL.

This clone appeared a few times. The chain has TRBV19 and TRBJ2-1; D might be TRBD1 (6 bases). Germline assignment: CDR1 LNHDA and CDR2 SQIVND (reference sequence). This CDR3 contains 15 residues. Deletions cut 3 bases from V and 2 bases from J, with 11 bases between. DNA of the CDR3: TGTGCCAGTAGTATTGTCCAGGGGACCTACAATGAGCAGTTCTTC. Encoded protein: CASSIVQGTYNEQFF.

The chain uses TRBV14 and TRBJ2-1, with 11 bases aligning to TRBD2. The CDR3 covers 21 residues. V dropped 5 bases and J dropped 4; count of bases not matched to a gene: 22. Germline loops: CDR1 SGHDN, CDR2 FVKESK. The CDR3 sequence is CASSLSQGKSPSGGSYNEQFF. DNA for the CDR3: TGTGCCAGCAGCTTATCACAGGGGAAAAGCCCTAGCGGGGGGAGTTACAATGAGCAGTTCTTC.

V and J are TRBV5-5 and TRBJ1-2, with unresolved D. The germline V gene has CDR1 SGHKS and CDR2 YYEKEE (reference sequence). This CDR3 has 12 residues. V was pared by 4 bases and J by 4 bases, with 8 bases between. CDR3 DNA: TGTGCCAGCAGCAGGAGCCTCTATGGCTACACCTTC. Its translation is CASSRSLYGYTF.

This clone occurred many times. The rearrangement joins TRBV7-2 to TRBJ2-3; 9 bases are shared with TRBD2. Germline lookup yields CDR1 SGHTA and CDR2 FQGNSA. Trimming cost V 3 bases and J 2 bases; bases outside gene matches: 6. The CDR3 covers 16 residues. CDR3 nucleotide sequence: TGTGCCAGCAGCTTCCGCGGGGGGGCCCCCACAGATACGCAGTATTTT. This translates into CASSFRGGAPTDTQYF. Full variable domain (outside the CDR3, taken from reference TRBV7-2 and TRBJ2-3): GAGVSQSPSNKVTEKGKDVELRCDPISGHTALYWYRQSLGQGLEFLIYFQGNSAPDKSGLPSDRFSAERTGGSVSTLTIQRTQQEDSAVYLCASSFRGGAPTDTQYFGPGTRLTVL.

The chain is built from TRBV11-2 and TRBJ2-7, with D possibly TRBD1 on 6 matching bases. The CDR3 sequence is 16 residues long. V was shortened by 0 bases and J by 0 bases, with 12 bases between the two germline ends. The germline CDR1 and CDR2 sequences are SGHAT and FQNNGV. CDR3 residues: CASSLEPRGNSYEQYF. CDR3 nucleotides: TGTGCCAGCAGCTTAGAACCCAGGGGAAACTCCTACGAGCAGTACTTC.

This clone occurred once. V gene TRBV2 combines with J gene TRBJ2-7; D is possibly TRBD1 (5 bases). V shed 7 bases and J shed 2 bases, with 15 bases lying between them. Germline assignment: CDR1 SNHLY and CDR2 FYNNEI. This CDR3 comprises 14 residues. The CDR3 loop reads CASTPTRTTYEQYF. In DNA form, the CDR3 reads TGTGCCAGCACACCAACACGGACAACCTACGAGCAGTACTTC.

J is TRBJ2-3 and V is TRBV11-2; 10 bases are a match to TRBD2. Germline V CDR1 and CDR2: SGHAT, FQNNGV. CDR3 length: 16 residues. After removal of 3 bases from V and 1 base from J, the junction contained 4 bases not matched to a gene. The CDR3 coding sequence is TGTGCCAGCAGCTTTCCCGGGACTAGCGGCACAGATACGCAGTATTTT. This translates into CASSFPGTSGTDTQYF.

V gene TRBV10-3 combines with J gene TRBJ2-2; D gene unclear. This CDR3 has 14 residues. Between the trimmed V and J ends, which lost 7 bases and 1 base, there was a span of 10 bases. Germline CDR1 ENHRY, CDR2 SYGVKD. The CDR3 loop is CAITKLQNTGELFF. Written as DNA, the CDR3 is TGTGCCATCACAAAGCTTCAGAACACCGGGGAGCTGTTTTTT.

The rearrangement joins TRBV15 to TRBJ2-5; 8 bases line up with TRBD1. J was trimmed by 4 bases and V by 3 bases; bases with no gene match: 4. In germline, CDR1 is LNHNV, CDR2 YYDKDF (reference sequence). The CDR3 sequence is 14 residues long. The CDR3 loop reads CATSSDRGLETQYF. The CDR3 nucleotides read TGTGCCACCAGCAGTGACAGGGGCTTAGAGACCCAGTACTTC.

The gene calls are TRBV5-8 and TRBJ1-1, with a tentative D call TRBD1 (5 bases). V was trimmed by 3 bases and J by 1 base, leaving 10 bases between them. The CDR3 is made up of 14 amino acids. Germline values: CDR1 SGHTS, CDR2 YDEGEE. The CDR3 region has the DNA TGTGCCAGCAGCTCCGGGACTAGGAACACTGAAGCTTTCTTT. This encodes CASSSGTRNTEAFF.

The chain employs TRBV5-6 and TRBJ1-2; 7 bases are a match to TRBD1. The CDR3 has 14 amino acids. CDR1 SGHDT and CDR2 YYEEEE come from the germline V gene. V dropped 3 bases and J dropped 0; count of bases not matched to a gene: 2. The CDR3 loop reads CASSWGTANYGYTF. In DNA form, the CDR3 reads TGTGCCAGCAGCTGGGGGACAGCTAACTATGGCTACACCTTC.

This clone was seen just once. The chain employs TRBV10-3 and TRBJ1-2; possible D gene TRBD1, 6 bases. The germline CDR1 and CDR2 sequences are ENHRY and SYGVKD. Trimming shortened V by 5 bases and J by 0 bases, and 10 bases separated the two germline ends. The CDR3 extends over 14 amino acids. The CDR3 region has the DNA TGTGCCATCAGTATGACAGGTTCTAACTATGGCTACACCTTC. Translation gives CAISMTGSNYGYTF.

This clone appeared a few times. This chain connects TRBV12-3 or TRBV12-4 to TRBJ2-2, with D hard to call. The CDR3 has 13 residues. V lost 3 bases to trimming and J lost 5 bases, with 7 bases between them. The CDR3 protein is CASSLYSTGELFF. CDR3 bases: TGTGCCAGCAGTTTGTACTCGACCGGGGAGCTGTTTTTT.